This T cell receptor (beta chain) was documented in a study of blood T cell repertoires in COVID-19. Overall study context: PBMCs, B-cell-depleted T cells, or T cells were the source of the cDNA or gDNA that made up the material.

Per the germline V gene, CDR1 is SQVTM and CDR2 is ANQGSEA. This CDR3 has 11 residues. This table comes from immunoSEQ multiplex PCR, and its TCRdb copy is limited to in-frame clones, with some not included. There are around 89,000 clones in the sample; approximately 90% occur only once, and about 9.1% lies in the top ten. This clone showed up just once. At one of its ends the junction is not consistent with the germline gene, which may arise from a read error. The V and J genes are TRBV29-1 and TRBJ1-1; 8 bases map to TRBD1. The sample comprised peripheral blood. This TCR was sampled from a man aged 45-65 years with acute or convalescent COVID-19. CDR3 DNA sequence: TGCAGCGTTGGAGCAGGGGGCCTGCCGGCGTTT. Translation: CSVGAGGLPAF.